Presented here are 20 T cell receptor beta chains from one specimen sequenced in a study of memory B cells and T cells in multiple sclerosis. Their specific antigens are unknown. Assay used: immunoSEQ multiplex PCR; TCRdb lists only in-frame clones, some missing. This sample carries 40,000 to 50,000 clones, over 70% of them seen once, and the ten largest clones take roughly 1%. After stimulus-free culture, autoproliferating CFSE-dim and non-proliferating CFSE-high T cells were sequenced separately. Fewer than 65 million CFSE-labeled PBMCs were cultured about seven days unstimulated, then replicate wells were pooled. Source material: PBMCs from blood kept in culture. These receptors were taken from a human donor with multiple sclerosis.

The chain carries TRBV10-1 and TRBJ1-1, with unresolved D. Germline lookup yields CDR1 WNHNN and CDR2 SYGVQD (reference sequence). The CDR3 extends over 13 amino acids. Trimming took off 3 bases at V and 3 bases at J, with 8 bases between the two ends. In DNA, the CDR3 is TGCGCCAGCAGTGATAAAAGGGACACTGAAGCTTTCTTT. It yields the protein CASSDKRDTEAFF.

The chain employs TRBV19 and TRBJ1-6; 9 positions match TRBD1. Germline CDR1 and CDR2: LNHDA and SQIVND (reference sequence). CDR3 length: 14 residues. Trimming took 6 bases from V and 6 from J; bases not matched to a gene: 3. CDR3 DNA: TGTGCCAGTAGCCGGACAGGGGTTAATTCACCCCTCCACTTT. Translated: CASSRTGVNSPLHF.

The chain combines TRBV20-1 with TRBJ1-2; TRBD1 is a possible D gene (5 bases). Germline CDR1 and CDR2: DFQATT and SNEGSKA (reference sequence). Trimming pared 6 bases from V and 4 bases from J, leaving 9 bases between. The CDR3 runs 11 residues. The CDR3 here is CSAPDTYGYTF. In nucleotides, the CDR3 is TGCAGTGCCCCGGACACCTATGGCTACACCTTC.

The gene calls are TRBV27 and TRBJ1-2; the D is unclear. The germline gives CDR1 MNHEY, CDR2 SMNVEV (reference sequence). The CDR3 covers 16 residues. V dropped 7 bases and J dropped 5 bases, with 23 bases sitting between them. The CDR3 protein is CASTSVPNLGFYGYTF. The CDR3 coding sequence is TGTGCCAGCACCTCCGTTCCCAATCTAGGATTTTATGGCTACACCTTC.

The chain recombines TRBV2 with TRBJ2-2; either TRBD1 or TRBD2 may supply D (5 bases each). CDR3 length: 16 residues. V lost 8 bases, J lost 1 base, and 17 bases lay in between. The germline V gene has CDR1 SNHLY and CDR2 FYNNEI. CDR3 protein: CASSRERTVNTGELFF. DNA of the CDR3: TGTGCCAGCTCCAGGGAGCGGACTGTGAACACCGGGGAGCTGTTTTTT.

The genes are TRBV4-1 and TRBJ2-5, with D perhaps being TRBD1 or TRBD2 (6 bases each). The DNA end is more similar to TRBJ2-7, so the J call may be wrong. The CDR3 has 18 amino acids. Germline values: CDR1 MGHRA, CDR2 YSYEKL. The CDR3 region is CASSQVGGPWSSGYEQYF. DNA for the CDR3: TGCGCCAGCAGCCAAGTTGGGGGGCCCTGGAGTAGCGGCTACGAGCAGTACTTC.

The genes are TRBV19 and TRBJ1-1; perhaps TRBD1 as D (6 bases). This CDR3 is 13 amino acids long. Trimming took 1 base from V and 7 from J, leaving 10 bases between them. Germline V gives CDR1 LNHDA, CDR2 SQIVND (reference sequence). The CDR3 sequence is CASSIADRDEAFF. CDR3 nucleotide sequence: TGTGCCAGTAGTATAGCGGACAGAGATGAAGCTTTCTTT.

The gene calls are TRBV7-6 and TRBJ1-1, with D unclear. CDR1 and CDR2 (germline): SGHVS, FNYEAQ. The CDR3 contains 13 residues. V dropped 5 bases and J dropped 5 bases, with 12 bases sitting between them. The CDR3 protein is CASSLAISTEAFF. The CDR3 region has the DNA TGTGCCAGCAGCCTTGCAATTAGTACTGAAGCTTTCTTT. Complete variable domain (other parts from reference TRBV7-6 and TRBJ1-1): GAGVSQSPRYKVTKRGQDVALRCDPISGHVSLYWYRQALGQGPEFLTYFNYEAQQDKSGLPNDRFSAERPEGSISTLTIQRTEQRDSAMYRCASSLAISTEAFFGQGTRLTVV.

J is TRBJ2-4 and V is TRBV28; 8 nucleotides align to TRBD2. This CDR3 contains 16 residues. Germline V gene lookup returns CDR1 MDHEN and CDR2 SYDVKM. Trimming at V came to 3 bases and at J to 4 bases, leaving 8 bases not matched to a gene. DNA of the CDR3: TGTGCCAGCAGTTTGCGGACTAGCTTCGGGAAAAACATTCAGTACTTC. Protein sequence: CASSLRTSFGKNIQYF. The full variable domain, rest sourced from reference TRBV28 and TRBJ2-4, is DVKVTQSSRYLVKRTGEKVFLECVQDMDHENMFWYRQDPGLGLRLIYFSYDVKMKEKGDIPEGYSVSREKKERFSLILESASTNQTSMYLCASSLRTSFGKNIQYFGAGTRLSVL.

The V and J genes are TRBV7-2 and TRBJ2-5; tentative D call: TRBD2 (6 bases). Germline V gene data show CDR1 as SGHTA and CDR2 as FQGNSA. The germline V and J ends were trimmed by 3 bases and 6 bases, with 11 bases remaining between them. The CDR3 length is 13 residues. As DNA, the CDR3 is TGTGCCAGCAGCTTGGACTATCCAAAGACCCAGTACTTC. This sequence encodes CASSLDYPKTQYF.

The rearrangement joins TRBV7-9 to TRBJ1-3, with D possibly TRBD1 on 5 matching bases. The CDR3 is 15 residues long. The V and J ends lost 1 base and 0 bases respectively, with 7 bases between them. Germline-derived CDR1 and CDR2 are SEHNR and FQNEAQ (reference sequence). The CDR3 nucleotides read TGTGCCAGCAGCTTAGTGGGGGGCTCTGGAAACACCATATATTTT. It is translated as CASSLVGGSGNTIYF.

V is TRBV19 and J is TRBJ1-3; D not resolved. This CDR3 has 13 amino acids. In germline, CDR1 is LNHDA, CDR2 SQIVND (reference sequence). V lost 7 bases and J 0 bases, leaving 7 bases between the germline ends. This chain's CDR3 is CASTTSSGNTIYF. Written as DNA, the CDR3 is TGTGCCAGTACAACAAGCTCTGGAAACACCATATATTTT.

The chain recombines TRBV6-5 with TRBJ1-2, with 11 nucleotides matching TRBD1. Per germline, CDR1 MNHEY and CDR2 SVGAGI. CDR3 length equals 14 residues. The ends lost 6 bases at V and 2 bases at J; junction bases unmatched: 2. The CDR3 DNA reads TGTGCCAGCAGAGGGACAGGGGGGAACTATGGCTACACCTTC. Residues: CASRGTGGNYGYTF.

Only a few counts were recorded for this clone. The chain combines TRBV19 with TRBJ1-5, with D possibly being TRBD1 (5 bases). This CDR3 contains 13 residues. Per germline, CDR1 LNHDA and CDR2 SQIVND (reference sequence). V was shortened by 5 bases and J by 3 bases, with 8 bases between the two germline ends. In nucleotides, the CDR3 is TGTGCCAGTAGTGGACAAAACAATCAGCCCCAGCATTTT. Translated, it gives CASSGQNNQPQHF.

The chain carries TRBV6-5 and TRBJ1-3; D is ambiguous. Germline assignment: CDR1 MNHEY and CDR2 SVGAGI. With 6 bases removed from V and 2 bases from J, the gap between germline ends came to 8 bases. There are 13 residues in the CDR3. CDR3 region: CASRRGAGNTIYF. The CDR3 DNA reads TGTGCCAGCAGGCGCGGGGCTGGAAACACCATATATTTT.

The chain combines TRBV7-8 with TRBJ1-1; D is unclear. V was trimmed by 1 base and J by 1 base, leaving 4 bases between them. This CDR3 spans 13 amino acids. Per the germline V gene, CDR1 is SGHVS and CDR2 is FQNEAQ. The DNA for the CDR3 is TGTGCCAGCAGCTTAGGACGGAACACTGAAGCTTTCTTT. The encoded protein is CASSLGRNTEAFF.

V usage is TRBV10-2 and J usage is TRBJ2-3; D gene unclear. Germline V gene lookup returns CDR1 WSHSY and CDR2 SAAADI. Trimming took off 7 bases at V and 4 bases at J, with 21 bases between the two ends. This CDR3 contains 16 residues. The CDR3 loop reads CASTNNQENAADTQYF. The CDR3 bases are TGCGCCAGCACCAACAATCAGGAGAACGCGGCAGATACGCAGTATTTT.

The V call is TRBV6-5, the J call TRBJ1-1, with 8 bases that match TRBD1. The germline V gene has CDR1 MNHEY and CDR2 SVGAGI. J gave up 4 bases and V 0 bases, and 7 bases lay outside the gene matches. The CDR3 sequence is 16 residues long. The CDR3 DNA sequence: TGTGCCAGCAGTTACTCGATTGTGACAGGGGCCACTGAAGCTTTCTTT. It translates to CASSYSIVTGATEAFF.

The chain carries TRBV6-1 and TRBJ1-4, with D tentatively TRBD1 (6 bases). V dropped 7 bases and J dropped 6 bases, with 12 bases sitting between them. This CDR3 has 13 amino acids. The germline gives CDR1 MNHNS, CDR2 SASEGT. CDR3 nucleotides: TGTGCCAGCACCCGGACAGACTATGAAAAACTGTTTTTT. Protein product: CASTRTDYEKLFF.

This clone has a single count. V is TRBV10-1 and J is TRBJ2-7; D possibly corresponds to TRBD1 (6 bases). Trimming shortened V by 2 bases and J by 3 bases, and 11 bases separated the two germline ends. The CDR3 extends over 14 amino acids. The germline gives CDR1 WNHNN, CDR2 SYGVQD (reference sequence). The chain's CDR3 is CASSETGNYYEQYF. CDR3 nucleotides: TGCGCCAGCAGTGAGACAGGGAACTACTACGAGCAGTACTTC.